This entry lists 32 T cell receptor beta chains sequenced from one sample in a study of a mutant IDH1 vaccine in newly diagnosed glioma. Stated time point: baseline, week 1 (first vaccination visit). The treatment here: pre-vaccination baseline after standard-of-care therapy. Clones were sequenced by immunoSEQ multiplex PCR, and TCRdb holds only the in-frame ones, with some missing. The table has approximately 67,000 clones, around 82% seen once. This material consisted of peripheral blood mononuclear cells (PBMCs), taken from a glioma patient treated with radiotherapy, temozolomide or both. These TCRs come from a woman under 30 with glioma. Some clones in this sample may be carry-over from other donors' samples.

The chain recombines TRBV6-1 with TRBJ1-1, with 7 bases aligning to TRBD1. The CDR3 loop spans 14 amino acids. J gave up 6 bases and V 6 bases, and 10 bases lay outside the gene matches. From germline, CDR1 is MNHNS and CDR2 SASEGT. The CDR3 reads CASRPGQVVAEAFF. For the CDR3, the DNA is TGTGCCAGCAGACCTGGACAGGTGGTCGCTGAAGCTTTCTTT.

The chain links TRBV19 to TRBJ2-7, with 7 positions matching TRBD1. V was pared by 5 bases and J by 2 bases, with 6 bases of the junction left unmatched. Germline values: CDR1 LNHDA, CDR2 SQIVND (reference sequence). This CDR3 is 14 amino acids long. The CDR3 DNA reads as TGTGCCAGTAGTTCCACCACAGGGGCCTACGAGCAGTACTTC. Amino acids: CASSSTTGAYEQYF.

This chain uses TRBV7-2 with TRBJ2-7, with D uncertain. Between the trimmed V and J ends, which lost 3 bases and 7 bases, there was a span of 13 bases. CDR3 size: 13 residues. The germline gives CDR1 SGHTA, CDR2 FQGNSA. The DNA of the CDR3 is TGTGCCAGCAGCTTGGATGCCCAAGGGGAGCAGTACTTC. This translates into CASSLDAQGEQYF.

The rearrangement joins TRBV13 to TRBJ2-7; D uncertain. CDR3 size: 13 residues. The germline V gene encodes CDR1 PRHDT and CDR2 FYEKMQ (reference sequence). V lost 4 bases, J lost 1 base, and 8 bases lay in between. As DNA, the CDR3 is TGTGCCAGCAGCTCTCCAGGTTCCTACGAGCAGTACTTC. Translated, it gives CASSSPGSYEQYF.

The chain joins TRBV7-2 to TRBJ1-1, with unresolved D. This CDR3 has 13 amino acids. Germline CDR1 and CDR2: SGHTA and FQGNSA. The germline V and J ends were trimmed by 3 bases and 0 bases, with 5 bases remaining between them. DNA of the CDR3: TGTGCCAGCAGCTTGGAGATGAACACTGAAGCTTTCTTT. Its protein product is CASSLEMNTEAFF.

The chain uses TRBV10-3 and TRBJ1-4; D is ambiguous. Trimming stripped 4 bases from V and 7 bases from J, with 10 bases between. Germline V lookup: CDR1 ENHRY, CDR2 SYGVKD. This CDR3 is 13 amino acids long. This chain's CDR3 is CAISAEAGEKLFF. CDR3 DNA: TGTGCCATCAGTGCGGAAGCGGGTGAAAAACTGTTTTTT.

J is TRBJ2-7 and V is TRBV2, with D unresolved. The CDR3 contains 13 residues. V lost 2 bases to trimming and J lost 3 bases, with 8 bases between them. Germline CDR1 and CDR2: SNHLY and FYNNEI. The CDR3 nucleotides read TGTGCCAGCAGTGAAAGGCTGGGCTACGAGCAGTACTTC. Its translation is CASSERLGYEQYF.

V usage is TRBV5-1 and J usage is TRBJ2-7; 8 positions match TRBD2. The CDR3 extends over 14 amino acids. Trimming took 4 bases from V and 3 from J; bases not matched to a gene: 6. Germline V gene sequence: CDR1 SGHRS, CDR2 YFSETQ. CDR3 loop: CASSPGLVLYEQYF. CDR3 bases: TGCGCCAGCAGCCCGGGACTAGTTCTCTACGAGCAGTACTTC.

The chain has TRBV29-1 and TRBJ2-7; 7 nucleotides match TRBD1. The CDR3 is 13 residues long. Germline lookup yields CDR1 SQVTM and CDR2 ANQGSEA. Trimming removed 3 bases from V and 0 bases from J; junction bases left unmatched: 2. DNA of the CDR3: TGCAGCGTTGAGACAGGGATCTCCTACGAGCAGTACTTC. It specifies CSVETGISYEQYF.

CDR3 coding DNA: TGTGCCAGCAGCTTGGCCTTATACGGAGCCAGGGGAGGGACTGAAGCTTTCTTT. Its protein product is CASSLALYGARGGTEAFF. The rearrangement joins TRBV5-6 to TRBJ1-1, with D possibly TRBD1 on 6 matching bases. The CDR3 extends over 18 amino acids. Germline lookup yields CDR1 SGHDT and CDR2 YYEEEE. Trimming left V 0 bases short and J 5 bases short, with 23 bases between.

The chain joins TRBV19 to TRBJ1-2; a possible D gene is TRBD1 (5 bases). Germline V gene data show CDR1 as LNHDA and CDR2 as SQIVND (reference sequence). With 9 bases removed from V and 5 bases from J, the gap between germline ends came to 16 bases. This CDR3 spans 13 amino acids. The CDR3 protein is CARFPREGYGYTF. The DNA of the CDR3 is TGTGCCAGGTTCCCCCGGGAGGGGTATGGCTACACCTTC.

V gene TRBV27 combines with J gene TRBJ2-2; D is perhaps TRBD1 (5 bases). Trimming removed 10 bases at V and 1 base at J, with 13 bases between. CDR3 length: 14 residues. Germline V gene data show CDR1 as MNHEY and CDR2 as SMNVEV (reference sequence). For the CDR3, the DNA is TGTGCCACCCAGAAGGGGATGAACACCGGGGAGCTGTTTTTT. This sequence encodes CATQKGMNTGELFF.

The chain has TRBV12-2 and TRBJ2-7. TRBV12-2 is marked as a pseudogene. CDR3 length: 14 residues. The CDR3 protein is CASRPRGGSYEQYF. As DNA, the CDR3 is TGTGCAAGTCGCCCCCGGGGCGGTTCCTACGAGCAGTACTTC.

The chain joins TRBV5-1 to TRBJ2-5; the match to TRBD2 covers 8 bases. CDR1 and CDR2 (germline): SGHRS, YFSETQ. V lost 1 base and J lost 2; bases outside the gene matches: 1. The CDR3 length is 14 residues. The chain's CDR3 is CASSLTGGQETQYF. The CDR3 DNA sequence: TGCGCCAGCAGCTTGACGGGGGGGCAAGAGACCCAGTACTTC.

The chain has TRBV5-6 and TRBJ1-5; TRBD1 aligns across 9 bases. This CDR3 contains 14 residues. CDR1 and CDR2 (germline): SGHDT, YYEEEE. Unmatched junction bases numbered 9, after V lost 4 bases and J lost 10 bases. DNA for the CDR3: TGTGCCAGCAGCCCCGGGACAGGGATTTTTCCCCAGCATTTT. This gives the protein CASSPGTGIFPQHF.

The CDR3 DNA reads TGTGCCAGCAGCACCAGGGACTTTGGGGAGACCCAGTACTTC. Protein sequence: CASSTRDFGETQYF. J is TRBJ2-5 and V is TRBV21-1; TRBD2, the D gene given by the table, was not confirmed from the DNA. TRBV21-1 is a known pseudogene. The CDR3 has 14 residues.

The rearrangement uses TRBV7-2 and TRBJ1-5; TRBD1 matches at 8 bases. V trimming: 2 bases; J trimming: 9 bases; junction bases outside the gene matches: 6. The CDR3 contains 14 residues. The germline V gene has CDR1 SGHTA and CDR2 FQGNSA. The CDR3 reads CASSLKTGVVPQHF. The CDR3 bases are TGTGCCAGCAGCTTAAAGACAGGGGTTGTGCCCCAGCATTTT.

The CDR3 DNA sequence: TGTGCCAGCAGCCCCCATGGCCAAGGGGGAGACACCGGGGAGCTGTTTTTT. The encoded protein is CASSPHGQGGDTGELFF. The V call is TRBV7-2, the J call TRBJ2-2; TRBD1 might be the D (6 bases). Between the trimmed V and J ends, which lost 5 bases and 3 bases, there was a span of 19 bases. The CDR3 runs 17 residues. Per the germline V gene, CDR1 is SGHTA and CDR2 is FQGNSA.

A single count supports this clone. Here the CDR3 reads CASERGAYQPQHF. The CDR3 nucleotides read TGTGCCAGCGAAAGGGGGGCGTATCAGCCCCAGCATTTT. The chain links TRBV6-1 to TRBJ1-5, with D tentatively TRBD1 (6 bases). Germline V gene data show CDR1 as MNHNS and CDR2 as SASEGT. V shed 8 bases and J shed 5 bases, with 13 bases lying between them. The CDR3 sequence is 13 residues long.

The rearrangement joins TRBV11-3 to TRBJ2-1, with D possibly called TRBD1 or TRBD2 (6 bases each). The CDR3 has 15 residues. The ends were cut back, 5 bases at V and 7 bases at J, with 18 bases in the middle. CDR1 SGHNT and CDR2 YENEEA come from the germline V gene. The CDR3: CASSTVGGLGNEQFF. In DNA, the CDR3 is TGTGCCAGCAGCACCGTAGGGGGGCTGGGGAATGAGCAGTTCTTC.

The chain employs TRBV12-5 and TRBJ1-1; D ambiguous. Germline assignment: CDR1 LGHNT and CDR2 FRNRAP. V shed 6 bases and J shed 8 bases, with 7 bases lying between them. CDR3 length: 10 residues. Here the CDR3 DNA reads TGTGCTAGTGGCGCCAGAGAAGCTTTCTTT. This translates into CASGAREAFF.

This clone was observed a single time. The rearrangement joins TRBV5-4 to TRBJ2-3, with TRBD2 identical over 7 bases. Germline V lookup: CDR1 SGHNT, CDR2 YYREEE (reference sequence). The CDR3 runs to 15 residues. Trimming at V came to 4 bases and at J to 3 bases, leaving 8 bases not matched to a gene. The CDR3 region is CASSRREKGTDTQYF. CDR3 in DNA: TGTGCCAGCAGCCGGCGGGAGAAGGGAACAGATACGCAGTATTTT.

V is TRBV27 and J is TRBJ1-1; D is ambiguous. CDR1 is MNHEY, CDR2 SMNVEV, per germline (reference sequence). V was shortened by 8 bases and J by 3 bases, with 13 bases between the two germline ends. This CDR3 spans 13 amino acids. DNA for the CDR3: TGTGCCAGCCACAATCTGGTGGACACTGAAGCTTTCTTT. Protein product: CASHNLVDTEAFF.

This chain uses TRBV13 with TRBJ2-7; D gene unclear. The length of the CDR3 is 12 residues. Germline V lookup: CDR1 PRHDT, CDR2 FYEKMQ (reference sequence). The V end was cut by 4 bases, the J end by 1 base, with 5 bases between. The CDR3 region is CASSSTSYEQYF. CDR3 in DNA: TGTGCCAGCAGCTCTACTTCCTACGAGCAGTACTTC.

The CDR3 DNA reads TGTGCCAGCAGTTTGCGGGATTCCTACGAGCAGTACTTC. It specifies CASSLRDSYEQYF. This chain joins TRBV27 and TRBJ2-7; possibly TRBD2 for D (6 bases). The CDR3 loop spans 13 amino acids. With 3 bases removed from V and 1 base from J, the gap between germline ends came to 7 bases. Germline V lookup: CDR1 MNHEY, CDR2 SMNVEV (reference sequence).

This chain uses TRBV7-9 with TRBJ1-4; 7 bases are shared with TRBD1. Germline values: CDR1 SEHNR, CDR2 FQNEAQ (reference sequence). This CDR3 comprises 14 residues. The ends lost 5 bases at V and 4 bases at J; junction bases unmatched: 4. The CDR3 spells CASSTSGGNEKLFF. The CDR3 DNA reads as TGTGCCAGCAGCACCTCAGGGGGTAATGAAAAACTGTTTTTT. Full variable domain (missing parts from reference TRBV7-9 and TRBJ1-4): DTGVSQNPRHKITKRGQNVTFRCDPISEHNRLYWYRQTLGQGPEFLTYFQNEAQLEKSRLLSDRFSAERPKGSFSTLEIQRTEQGDSAMYLCASSTSGGNEKLFFGSGTQLSVL.

The rearrangement joins TRBV19 to TRBJ1-2, with D tentatively TRBD1 (6 bases). Germline V gene data show CDR1 as LNHDA and CDR2 as SQIVND (reference sequence). V dropped 1 base and J dropped 7 bases, with 16 bases sitting between them. There are 15 residues in the CDR3. CDR3 region: CASSIGRGYESGYTF. As DNA, the CDR3 is TGTGCCAGTAGTATAGGAAGGGGGTACGAGAGTGGCTACACCTTC.

This clone has more than one count but fewer than ten. The rearrangement uses TRBV4-1 and TRBJ1-5; unclear D gene. Per the germline V gene, CDR1 is MGHRA and CDR2 is YSYEKL. Trimming removed 1 base from V and 7 bases from J, with 11 bases in between. The CDR3 runs to 14 residues. The CDR3 spells CASSQGRRLQPQHF. The CDR3 bases are TGCGCCAGCAGCCAAGGGCGGCGTTTACAGCCCCAGCATTTT.

This rearrangement joins TRBV15 to TRBJ2-1, with D unresolved. Germline V gene data show CDR1 as LNHNV and CDR2 as YYDKDF (reference sequence). This CDR3 has 14 residues. Trimming took off 5 bases at V and 6 bases at J, with 14 bases between the two ends. DNA of the CDR3: TGTGCCACCAGCCTTCTTGATTCGGGCAATGAGCAGTTCTTC. Its protein product is CATSLLDSGNEQFF.

The gene calls are TRBV5-6 and TRBJ2-1; D uncertain. The CDR3 totals 11 residues. The V end was cut by 7 bases, the J end by 3 bases, with 5 bases between. In germline, CDR1 is SGHDT, CDR2 YYEEEE. This chain's CDR3 is CASHYYNEQFF. As DNA, the CDR3 is TGTGCCAGCCACTACTACAATGAGCAGTTCTTC.

The V gene is TRBV7-9, the J gene TRBJ2-3; D uncertain. This CDR3 comprises 12 residues. Per the germline V gene, CDR1 is SEHNR and CDR2 is FQNEAQ (reference sequence). With 5 bases removed from V and 1 base from J, the gap between germline ends came to 4 bases. The CDR3 here is CASSVGTDTQYF. CDR3 DNA sequence: TGTGCCAGCAGCGTGGGCACAGATACGCAGTATTTT.

V gene TRBV9 combines with J gene TRBJ1-1; the D gene is possibly TRBD1 (6 bases). This CDR3 is 13 amino acids long. CDR1 SGDLS and CDR2 YYNGEE come from the germline V gene. V was shortened by 0 bases and J by 5 bases, with 8 bases between the two germline ends. The CDR3 bases are TGTGCCAGCAGCGTAGAGGGGGGGACTGAAGCTTTCTTT. Protein: CASSVEGGTEAFF.